This record covers a single T cell receptor beta chain. Its target is not known. Just one base apart from a much larger clone, this may be a read error. The germline V gene has CDR1 SQVTM and CDR2 ANQGSEA. The CDR3 has 16 residues. Making the TCR beta libraries involved quantitative 5'-RACE with molecular barcodes. Each CDR3 protein is one row after TCRdb ran MiXCR on the 5' RACE reads. Of about 220,000 distinct CDR3 sequences listed, about 16% are singletons. The data were taken from a study of CD8 T cells in ankylosing spondylitis. Findings of the study overall: Blood of patients with ankylosing spondylitis appeared to be characterized by a TCR beta motif of 8 or 9 highly homologous variants. The clones that were linked to disease were reported to be significantly enriched in matched synovial fluid samples from ankylosing spondylitis patients.

The sequence derives from a male donor with ankylosing spondylitis. This chain links TRBV29-1 with TRBJ2-2; 8 positions match TRBD2. Material for sequencing was blood, either unsorted or a sorted T cell fraction (not recorded which). The CDR3 protein is CSVLSGGPTHTGELLF. The CDR3 coding sequence is TGCAGCGTCCTCAGCGGGGGCCCTACTCACACCGGGGAGCTGTTATTT.